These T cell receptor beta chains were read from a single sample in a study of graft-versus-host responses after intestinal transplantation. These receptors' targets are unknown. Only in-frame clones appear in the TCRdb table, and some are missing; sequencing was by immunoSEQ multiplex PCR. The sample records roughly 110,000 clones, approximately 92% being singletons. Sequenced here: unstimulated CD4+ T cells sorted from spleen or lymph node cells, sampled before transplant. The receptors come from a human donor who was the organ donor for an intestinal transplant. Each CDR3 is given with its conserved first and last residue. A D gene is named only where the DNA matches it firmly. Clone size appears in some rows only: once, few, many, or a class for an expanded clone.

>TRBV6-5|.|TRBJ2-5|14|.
CASSYRMSGETQYF
TGTGCCAGCAGTTATCGAATGAGCGGGGAGACCCAGTACTTC
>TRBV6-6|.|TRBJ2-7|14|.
CASSYKGGSYEQYF
TGTGCCAGCAGTTACAAGGGAGGTTCGTACGAGCAGTACTTC
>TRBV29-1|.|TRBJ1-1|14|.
CSVATGAVGTEAFF
TGCAGCGTTGCGACTGGGGCGGTCGGGACTGAAGCTTTCTTT
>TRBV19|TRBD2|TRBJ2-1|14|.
CASSMLLANNEQFF
TGTGCCAGTAGTATGTTACTAGCGAACAATGAGCAGTTCTTC
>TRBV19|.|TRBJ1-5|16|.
CASSIDSQNSNQPQHF
TGTGCCAGTAGTATAGATAGCCAGAATAGCAATCAGCCCCAGCATTTT
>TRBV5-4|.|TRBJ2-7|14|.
CASSLQGLSYEQYF
TGTGCCAGCAGCTTACAGGGACTCTCCTACGAGCAGTACTTC
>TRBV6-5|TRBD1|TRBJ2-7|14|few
CASSPQTGSYEQYF
TGTGCCAGCAGTCCCCAGACAGGGTCCTACGAGCAGTACTTC
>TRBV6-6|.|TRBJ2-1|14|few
CASSPIRDYNEQFF
TGTGCCAGCAGCCCCATCCGGGACTACAATGAGCAGTTCTTC
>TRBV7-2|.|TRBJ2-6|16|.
CASSLYPSSGANVLTF
TGTGCCAGCAGCTTATATCCATCCTCTGGGGCCAACGTCCTGACTTTC
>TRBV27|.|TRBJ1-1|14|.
CASLPRGSDTEAFF
TGTGCCAGTCTTCCTCGGGGATCGGACACTGAAGCTTTCTTT
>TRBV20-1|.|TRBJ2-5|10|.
CSASWETQYF
TGCAGTGCTAGCTGGGAGACCCAGTACTTC
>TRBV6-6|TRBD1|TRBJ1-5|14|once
CASSEGQGYQPQHF
TGTGCCAGCAGTGAGGGACAGGGGTATCAGCCCCAGCATTTT
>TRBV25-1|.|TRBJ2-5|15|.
CASSEPGDGRETQYF
TGTGCCAGCAGTGAGCCTGGGGACGGTAGAGAGACCCAGTACTTC
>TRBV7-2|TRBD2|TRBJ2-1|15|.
CASSLQLAVYNEQFF
TGTGCCAGCAGCTTACAACTAGCGGTATACAATGAGCAGTTCTTC
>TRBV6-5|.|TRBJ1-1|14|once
CASSYRSSGTEAFF
TGTGCCAGCAGTTACAGGTCCTCCGGCACTGAAGCTTTCTTT
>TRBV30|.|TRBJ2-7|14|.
CAWRGDGNPYEQYF
TGTGCCTGGAGGGGGGACGGGAACCCCTACGAGCAGTACTTC
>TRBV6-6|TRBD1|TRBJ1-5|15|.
CASRRGQDPYQPQHF
TGTGCCAGCAGAAGGGGACAGGATCCATATCAGCCCCAGCATTTT
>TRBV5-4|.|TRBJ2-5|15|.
CASSFTAVNLETQYF
TGTGCCAGCAGCTTTACGGCAGTAAATTTGGAGACCCAGTACTTC
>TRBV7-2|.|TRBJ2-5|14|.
CASSLGPPKETQYF
TGTGCCAGCAGCTTAGGTCCACCTAAGGAGACCCAGTACTTC
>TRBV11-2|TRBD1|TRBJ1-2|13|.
CASSLGPGQRLTF
TGTGCCAGCAGCCTAGGTCCGGGACAGCGCCTCACCTTC
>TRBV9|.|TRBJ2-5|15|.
CASSVTQEGRKTQYF
TGTGCCAGCAGCGTTACCCAGGAGGGCAGAAAGACCCAGTACTTC
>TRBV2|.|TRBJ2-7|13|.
CASSADGSYEQYF
TGTGCCAGCAGTGCGGACGGCTCCTACGAGCAGTACTTC
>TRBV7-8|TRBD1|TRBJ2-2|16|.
CASSSRQGGNTGELFF
TGTGCCAGCAGCTCAAGACAGGGGGGGAACACCGGGGAGCTGTTTTTT
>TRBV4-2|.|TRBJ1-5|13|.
CASSQDSNQPQHF
TGTGCCAGCAGCCAGGATAGCAATCAGCCCCAGCATTTT
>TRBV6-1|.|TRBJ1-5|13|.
CASWRGRGQPQHF
TGTGCCAGCTGGAGGGGAAGGGGACAGCCCCAGCATTTT
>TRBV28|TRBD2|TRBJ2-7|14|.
CASSLAGVSYEQYF
TGTGCCAGCAGTCTAGCGGGTGTCTCCTACGAGCAGTACTTC
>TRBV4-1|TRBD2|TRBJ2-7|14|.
CASSRRGENNEQYF
TGCGCCAGCAGCCGCCGGGGGGAAAACAACGAGCAGTACTTC
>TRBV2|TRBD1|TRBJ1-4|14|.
CASSANRGGEKLFF
TGTGCCAGCAGTGCGAACAGGGGGGGGGAAAAACTGTTTTTT
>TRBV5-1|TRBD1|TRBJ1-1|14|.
CASSWGQGTTEAFF
TGCGCCAGCAGCTGGGGACAGGGGACCACTGAAGCTTTCTTT
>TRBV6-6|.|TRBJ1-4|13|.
CASSYLQREKLFF
TGTGCCAGCAGTTACCTCCAGCGGGAAAAACTGTTTTTT
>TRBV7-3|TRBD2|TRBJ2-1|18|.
CASSLRGGRALSYNEQFF
TGTGCCAGCAGCTTAAGGGGCGGGAGGGCCTTGTCCTACAATGAGCAGTTCTTC
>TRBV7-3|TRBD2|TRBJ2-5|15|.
CASSLTGTSGETQYF
TGTGCCAGCAGCTTAACCGGGACTAGCGGAGAGACCCAGTACTTC
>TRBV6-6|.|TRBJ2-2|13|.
CASSYPDTGELFF
TGTGCCAGCAGTTATCCGGACACCGGGGAGCTGTTTTTT
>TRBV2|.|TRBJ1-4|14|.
CASSWDKIGEKLFF
TGTGCCAGCTCCTGGGACAAAATAGGGGAAAAACTGTTTTTT
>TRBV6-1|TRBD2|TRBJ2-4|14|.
CASRRGLVSNIQYF
TGTGCCAGCAGGAGAGGACTAGTATCGAACATTCAGTACTTC
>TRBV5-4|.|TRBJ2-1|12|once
CASSLVSSEQFF
TGTGCCAGCAGCTTGGTGTCTAGTGAGCAGTTCTTC
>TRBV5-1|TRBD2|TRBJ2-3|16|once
CASSLLAGGGTDTQYF
TGCGCCAGCAGCTTATTAGCGGGAGGAGGGACAGATACGCAGTATTTT
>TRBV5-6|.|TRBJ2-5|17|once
CASSLPIGGVGQETQYF
TGTGCCAGCAGCTTACCCATTGGGGGAGTCGGTCAGGAGACCCAGTACTTC
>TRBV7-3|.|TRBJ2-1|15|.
CASSLGYSPYNEQFF
TGTGCCAGCAGCTTAGGGTACTCCCCCTACAATGAGCAGTTCTTC
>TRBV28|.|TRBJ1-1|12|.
CASTPVGRVAFF
TGTGCCAGCACCCCCGTCGGACGGGTAGCTTTCTTT
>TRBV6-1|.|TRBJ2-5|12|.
CASRLGGETQYF
TGTGCCAGCAGGCTAGGGGGAGAGACCCAGTACTTC
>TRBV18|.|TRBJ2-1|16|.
CASSPPTSPSYNEQFF
TGTGCCAGCTCACCACCCACCAGCCCGTCCTACAATGAGCAGTTCTTC
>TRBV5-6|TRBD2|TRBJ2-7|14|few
CASSFSGGSYEQYF
TGTGCCAGCAGCTTCAGCGGGGGGTCCTACGAGCAGTACTTC
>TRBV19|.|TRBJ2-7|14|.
CASSIQGPTYEQYF
TGTGCCAGTAGTATCCAAGGACCGACCTACGAGCAGTACTTC
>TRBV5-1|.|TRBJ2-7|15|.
CASSLAIGQTYEQYF
TGCGCCAGCAGCTTGGCCATCGGACAGACCTACGAGCAGTACTTC
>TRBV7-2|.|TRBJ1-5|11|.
CASSLVGPQHF
TGTGCCAGCAGCTTGGTTGGGCCCCAGCATTTT
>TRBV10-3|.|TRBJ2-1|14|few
CAISPGPPYNEQFF
TGTGCCATTAGTCCGGGACCCCCGTACAATGAGCAGTTCTTC
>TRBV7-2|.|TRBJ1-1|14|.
CASSLTGRITEAFF
TGTGCCAGCAGCTTAACAGGAAGGATCACTGAAGCTTTCTTT
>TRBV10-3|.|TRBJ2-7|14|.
CAISEFSDGYEQYF
TGTGCCATCAGTGAGTTCTCGGACGGCTACGAGCAGTACTTC
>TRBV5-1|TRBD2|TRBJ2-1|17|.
CASSLVAGATRDNEQLF
TGCGCCAGCAGCTTGGTAGCGGGGGCCACCCGCGACAATGAGCAGCTCTTC
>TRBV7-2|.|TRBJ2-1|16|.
CASSPSGLSSYNEQFF
TGTGCCAGCAGCCCATCAGGACTGAGCTCCTACAATGAGCAGTTCTTC
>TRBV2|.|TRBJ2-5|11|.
CASSVKETQYF
TGTGCCAGCAGTGTTAAGGAGACCCAGTACTTC
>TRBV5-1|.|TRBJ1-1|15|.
CASSFLRLNYTEAFF
TGCGCCAGCAGCTTCCTTCGGCTTAATTACACTGAAGCTTTCTTT
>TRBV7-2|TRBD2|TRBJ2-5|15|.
CASSPLAGGGETQYF
TGTGCCAGCAGCCCCCTAGCGGGAGGAGGAGAGACCCAGTACTTC
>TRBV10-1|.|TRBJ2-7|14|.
CASSGPLSSYEQYF
TGCGCCAGCAGTGGGCCTCTGAGCTCCTACGAGCAGTACTTC